A selection of T cell receptor beta chains follows, all from one sample in a study of persistence of HIV-infected CD4 T cells. No antigen is known for these receptors. The table came from immunoSEQ multiplex PCR; TCRdb's copy has only in-frame clones and leaves some out. The sample yields 40,000 to 55,000 clones, under 85% seen once. The sample here was CD4+ T cells sorted from PBMCs after roughly 19-hour stimulation, taken from a patient who received antiretroviral therapy. Every receptor here comes from an adult man with HIV who was CMV-seropositive. Both conserved end residues are part of each CDR3. A D gene is named only where the DNA matches it firmly. Size is stated for part of the rows, as once, few or many counts, or as a class when the clone is expanded.

length: 15; size: few; V: TRBV2; J: TRBJ2-1; D: TRBD2; CDR3: CASRKEAGGYNEQFF; DNA: TGTGCCAGCAGAAAGGAGGCGGGAGGGTACAATGAGCAGTTCTTC
length: 15; size: .; V: TRBV27; J: TRBJ1-2; D: .; CDR3: CASSTFTRGNLGYTF; DNA: TGTGCCAGCAGTACCTTTACGAGAGGGAATCTTGGCTACACCTTC
length: 17; size: .; V: TRBV7-9; J: TRBJ1-4; D: TRBD1; CDR3: CASSLLRDSATNEKLFF; DNA: TGTGCCAGCAGCTTACTCCGGGACAGTGCAACTAATGAAAAACTGTTTTTT
length: 13; size: .; V: TRBV30; J: TRBJ1-4; D: .; CDR3: CAWSARIYEKLFF; DNA: TGTGCCTGGAGTGCCAGGATCTATGAAAAACTGTTTTTT
length: 18; size: .; V: TRBV7-2; J: TRBJ1-6; D: .; CDR3: CASSLVPSGTLNNSPLHF; DNA: TGTGCCAGCAGCTTAGTCCCATCCGGGACACTTAATAATTCACCCCTCCACTTT
length: 16; size: .; V: TRBV7-6; J: TRBJ2-1; D: TRBD2; CDR3: CASSYSRLAGYNEQFF; DNA: TGTGCCAGCAGCTACTCCAGACTAGCGGGGTACAATGAGCAGTTCTTC
length: 14; size: .; V: TRBV19; J: TRBJ1-2; D: TRBD1; CDR3: CASTRDRGNYGYTF; DNA: TGTGCCAGTACCAGGGACAGGGGAAACTATGGCTACACCTTC
length: 14; size: .; V: TRBV27; J: TRBJ1-2; D: TRBD1; CDR3: CASSLSGQGYGYTF; DNA: TGTGCCAGCAGTTTATCGGGACAGGGATATGGCTACACCTTC
length: 15; size: few; V: TRBV5-1; J: TRBJ1-3; D: TRBD1; CDR3: CASSWTGGPGNTIYF; DNA: TGCGCCAGCAGCTGGACAGGGGGCCCTGGAAACACCATATATTTT
length: 12; size: .; V: TRBV10-3; J: TRBJ2-3; D: .; CDR3: CAISEGTDTQYF; DNA: TGTGCCATCAGTGAAGGCACAGATACGCAGTATTTT
length: 14; size: .; V: TRBV14; J: TRBJ2-5; D: .; CDR3: CASSQAAGSGAQYF; DNA: TGTGCCAGCAGCCAAGCCGCTGGTTCAGGGGCCCAGTACTTC
length: 14; size: .; V: TRBV10-1; J: TRBJ1-1; D: .; CDR3: CASSQGTMNTEAFF; DNA: TGCGCCAGCAGCCAGGGAACTATGAACACTGAAGCTTTCTTT
length: 10; size: .; V: TRBV20-1; J: TRBJ1-4; D: .; CDR3: CSAEEEKLFF; DNA: TGCAGTGCAGAGGAGGAAAAACTGTTTTTT
length: 16; size: .; V: TRBV2; J: TRBJ1-4; D: .; CDR3: CASRAGGGFANEKLFF; DNA: TGTGCCAGCAGGGCCGGGGGCGGTTTTGCTAATGAAAAACTGTTTTTT
length: 16; size: .; V: TRBV7-2; J: TRBJ2-5; D: TRBD1; CDR3: CASSPRGQGGVETQYF; DNA: TGTGCCAGCAGCCCGCGGGGACAGGGGGGAGTAGAGACCCAGTACTTC
length: 16; size: .; V: TRBV4-2; J: TRBJ2-1; D: TRBD2; CDR3: CASSQVGLAEFNEQFF; DNA: TGTGCCAGCAGCCAAGTAGGACTAGCGGAATTCAATGAGCAGTTCTTC
length: 15; size: .; V: TRBV24-1; J: TRBJ2-2; D: TRBD2; CDR3: CATSDIAAGAGELFF; DNA: TGTGCCACCAGTGATATTGCCGCGGGGGCCGGGGAGCTGTTTTTT
length: 15; size: .; V: TRBV15; J: TRBJ2-1; D: TRBD2; CDR3: CATHDREVSYNEQFF; DNA: TGTGCCACCCATGACCGGGAGGTCTCCTACAATGAGCAGTTCTTC
length: 15; size: .; V: TRBV6-6; J: TRBJ2-2; D: .; CDR3: CASSSTGLNTGELFF; DNA: TGTGCCAGCAGTTCTACAGGCCTGAACACCGGGGAGCTGTTTTTT
length: 16; size: .; V: TRBV14; J: TRBJ2-1; D: TRBD2; CDR3: CASSLLAGGSYNEQFF; DNA: TGTGCCAGCAGCCTTCTAGCGGGAGGGTCCTACAATGAGCAGTTCTTC
length: 15; size: .; V: TRBV19; J: TRBJ1-3; D: TRBD1; CDR3: CASIPRQGTGNTIYF; DNA: TGTGCCAGTATTCCTCGACAGGGTACGGGAAACACCATATATTTT
length: 17; size: .; V: TRBV6-1; J: TRBJ2-3; D: .; CDR3: CASSVAGSGLRTDTQYF; DNA: TGTGCCAGCAGTGTTGCGGGCTCGGGACTCCGCACAGATACGCAGTATTTT